This T cell receptor beta chain is from a study of tumor-infiltrating lymphocytes in oesophageal squamous cell carcinoma. Many counts were recorded for this clonotype. CDR3 length: 14 amino acids. The germline V and J ends were trimmed by 3 bases and 5 bases, with 13 bases remaining between them. The germline CDR1 and CDR2 sequences are KGHSH and LQKENI. MiXCR, run by TCRdb on the PCR reads, gives a single entry per CDR3 protein. The sample yields about 10,000 distinct CDR3 sequences, 58% seen once. This sequence originates from a female donor with esophageal squamous cell carcinoma. Sequenced input: esophageal tumor tissue. The chain uses TRBV18 and TRBJ1-1; no firm D call. The CDR3: CASSPWEALTEAFF. The CDR3 region has the DNA TGTGCCAGCTCACCCTGGGAGGCTCTTACTGAAGCTTTCTTT. Combining the CDR3 with reference TRBV18 and TRBJ1-1 gives the whole variable domain NAGVMQNPRHLVRRRGQEARLRCSPMKGHSHVYWYRQLPEEGLKFMVYLQKENIIDESGMPKERFSAEFPKEGPSILRIQQVVRGDSAAYFCASSPWEALTEAFFGQGTRLTVV.